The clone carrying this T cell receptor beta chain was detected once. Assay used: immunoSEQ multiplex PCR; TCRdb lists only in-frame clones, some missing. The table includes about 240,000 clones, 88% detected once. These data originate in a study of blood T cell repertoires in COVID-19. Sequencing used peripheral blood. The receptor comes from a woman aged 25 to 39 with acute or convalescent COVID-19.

The CDR3: CASSSGDRSGNTIYF. The CDR3 DNA reads TGTGCCAGCAGCTCCGGCGACAGGTCTGGAAACACCATATATTTT. The V gene is TRBV9, the J gene TRBJ1-3, with D possibly TRBD1 on 6 matching bases. Trimming took 4 bases from V and 1 from J, leaving 12 bases between them. The germline V gene encodes CDR1 SGDLS and CDR2 YYNGEE. CDR3 size: 15 residues.